This record concerns one TCR beta chain sequence. The sample comes from a study of CD8 T cells in Susac syndrome. When the RNA was reverse transcribed, random hexamers were used with an input of roughly 0.45 to 1 ug. TCRdb itself ran the immunoSEQ multiplex PCR reads through MiXCR, one entry per CDR3 protein. The table lists a few hundred thousand distinct CDR3 sequences, roughly 92% of them singletons, with about 0.13% in the top ten. The sample comprised CD8+ T cells from PBMCs. The receptor was derived from a human donor with multiple sclerosis.

CDR3 sequence (DNA): TGTGCCAGCAGCTTAGCGAACAGACCCTACAATGAGCAGTTCTTC. Translated: CASSLANRPYNEQFF. This chain joins TRBV7-9 and TRBJ2-1; no clear D. Looked up from germline, CDR1 is SEHNR and CDR2 is FQNEAQ (reference sequence). The CDR3 runs 15 residues. Trimming removed 0 bases from V and 2 bases from J, with 8 bases in between.